This TCR beta chain is drawn from a study of OX40 agonist ivuxolimab in advanced cancers. Patients with a history of autoimmune disease or on systemic immunosuppression were excluded. The assay was immunoSEQ multiplex PCR, and TCRdb's table has in-frame clones only and misses some. This sample has tens of thousands of clones, with approximately 90% found just once. This CDR3 has 14 residues. V trimming: 0 bases; J trimming: 7 bases; junction bases outside the gene matches: 3. The germline V gene has CDR1 GTSNPN and CDR2 SVGIG (reference sequence). This clone has a handful of counts. The source is an adult with an advanced solid tumor such as melanoma, head and neck, liver or kidney cancer. Sequencing used CD4+ or CD8+ T cells sorted from blood, obtained in a trial of the OX40 agonist ivuxolimab. The chain combines TRBV30 with TRBJ2-2; TRBD2 matches at 9 bases. Here the CDR3 DNA reads TGTGCCTGGAGTGTAGGGACTAGCATCGGGGAGCTGTTTTTT. Encoded protein: CAWSVGTSIGELFF.